This TCR beta chain was captured in a study of T cell responses to AZD1222 COVID-19 vaccine. Turning to the study itself: Both about-4-week and about-12-week second-dose recipients were combined.

This table comes from immunoSEQ multiplex PCR, and its TCRdb copy is limited to in-frame clones, with some not included. This sample has 140,000 to 150,000 clones; 85% to 95% occur once, and the top ten carry over 7.5%. The V gene's germline CDR1 is LNHDA and CDR2 SQIVND (reference sequence). The CDR3 loop spans 16 amino acids. J lost 8 bases, V lost 7 bases, and 17 bases had no gene match. In regard to this clone: Its matching antigen is unknown.

Study-level results: Nearly half of spike-specific TCRs reportedly target variant regions that are unmutated in the B.1.351 and B.1.1.7 variants. Compared with day 0, the breadth and depth of the Spike-specific TCR repertoire rose significantly after two doses of AZD1222.

This clonotype originated in an adult in good health. Material: peripheral blood, obtained on day 0 of AZD1222 vaccination. This chain links TRBV19 with TRBJ2-3; the match to TRBD2 covers 8 bases. CDR3: CASKAGTRGRGGTQYF. The CDR3 bases are TGTGCCAGTAAGGCCGGGACTAGAGGACGGGGGGGTACGCAGTATTTT.